Sequencing of this TCR beta chain was carried out in a study of CD4 and CD8 cells across lung adenocarcinoma regions (dated by TCRdb to the late 2010s). General notes on the study: To look at intratumor heterogeneity in the T cell receptor repertoire, the study compared tumor centers against tumor margins.

Patients with localized lung adenocarcinoma, a subtype of non-small cell lung cancer, were used as donors. The samples were taken from the centers of localized lung adenocarcinomas. For TCR repertoire analysis, CD4+ T cells taken from tumor tissue were profiled apart from CD8+ T cells. On this clonotype: The antigen it recognizes is unknown. A junction end diverges from the germline sequence, so it may reflect a read error.

The cysteine opens and the phenylalanine closes a CDR3 of 15 amino acids. Solely the CDR3 DNA is kept, with 45 bases framed from the first base. Taken from the germline V gene, the CDR1 and CDR2 loops are MGHRA and YSYEKL. Library creation used PCR. These reads were obtained on a HiSeq X Ten. TCRdb passed the public sequencing reads through fastp at Q25 and MiXCR, retaining productive beta sequences. Identical CDR3 proteins give one entry, which carries the most common genes and DNA. Recorded for this sample are roughly 4,500 distinct CDR3 sequences; 45% to 60% of them occurred a single time. The ten largest clones represent 15% to 20% of the sample.

The sequencing input was CD4+ T cells from the center of a lung tumor. The cell subset or site label for this specimen denotes: tumor center region. Recombination joined TRBV4-1 with TRBJ2-3; TRBD2 is perhaps the D gene, given 7 matching bases. This TCR was recovered from a female donor with lung adenocarcinoma. The CD4 and CD8 labels of this study may be unreliable. The CDR3 in this case is CARGEGGGDTETQYF. The sequence in DNA is TGCGCCAGGGGTGAAGGGGGAGGGGACACAGAGACGCAGTACTTT.